This TCR beta chain is from a study of blood T cell repertoires in COVID-19. Study context: Samples came from the United States, Italy and Spain, spanning acute and convalescent COVID-19.

In the original processing: Amplifying reference gene primers gave estimates of nucleated cell counts. TCRdb's table, derived via immunoSEQ multiplex PCR, lists solely in-frame clones and lacks some. The V and J calls and clone size come from that table; D and trimming were worked out from the DNA. The sample has some 150,000 clones; about four fifths are singletons. This clone was counted only a few times. This receptor was identified in a man aged 35 to 55 who had recovered from COVID-19. The sample taken for sequencing was peripheral blood.

CDR3 loop: CASSYPRRAGPQETQYF. The CDR3 DNA sequence: TGTGCCAGCAGTTACCCGAGGAGGGCGGGGCCCCAAGAGACCCAGTACTTC. The rearrangement uses TRBV6-2 or TRBV6-3 and TRBJ2-5, with D possibly matching TRBD2 (6 bases). The germline CDR1 and CDR2 sequences are MNHEY and SVGEGT. The V gene lost 2 bases and the J gene lost 1 base, with 17 bases spanning the gap. This CDR3 is built from 17 residues.